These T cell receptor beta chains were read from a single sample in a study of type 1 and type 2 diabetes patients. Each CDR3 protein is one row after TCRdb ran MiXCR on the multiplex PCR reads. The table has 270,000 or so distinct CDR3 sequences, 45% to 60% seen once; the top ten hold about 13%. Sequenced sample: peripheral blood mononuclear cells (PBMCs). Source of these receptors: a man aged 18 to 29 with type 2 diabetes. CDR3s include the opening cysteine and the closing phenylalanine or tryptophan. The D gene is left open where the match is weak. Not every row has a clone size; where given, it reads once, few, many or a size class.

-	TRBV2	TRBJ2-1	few	TGTGCCAGCAGTGAAGCGCTTCCGGGAGATTACTACAATGAGCAGTTCTTC	CASSEALPGDYYNEQFF
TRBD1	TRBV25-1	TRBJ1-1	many	TGTGCCAGCATACCGACAGGGGTCATGAACACTGAAGCTTTCTTT	CASIPTGVMNTEAFF
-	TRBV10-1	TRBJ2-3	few	TGCGCCAGCAGTGAGGGGGGAAGCACAGATACGCAGTATTTT	CASSEGGSTDTQYF
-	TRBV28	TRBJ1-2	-	TGTGCCAGCCATCAAGAAGCCTATGGCTACACCTTC	CASHQEAYGYTF
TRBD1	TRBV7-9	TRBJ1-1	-	TGTGCCAGTAGGACAGGTGATCGGAACACTGAAGCTTTCTTT	CASRTGDRNTEAFF
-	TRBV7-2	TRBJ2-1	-	TGTGCCAGCAGCTCCACACCACTGCTTGAGCAGTTCTTC	CASSSTPLLEQFF
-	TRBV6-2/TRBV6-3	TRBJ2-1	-	TGTGCCAGCAGTCAGACAGCCAATGAGCAGTTCTTC	CASSQTANEQFF
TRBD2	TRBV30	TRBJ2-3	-	TGTGCCTGTATACAGTCCGGGACTAGCGGCACAGATACGCAGTATTTT	CACIQSGTSGTDTQYF
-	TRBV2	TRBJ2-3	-	TGTGCCGGCGGGCGGAACACAGATACGCAGTATTTT	CAGGRNTDTQYF
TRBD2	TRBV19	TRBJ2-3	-	TGTGCCAGTAGTCCTCCCGGGACTAGCGGGAGGAAAGGTCGCACAGATACGCAGTATTTT	CASSPPGTSGRKGRTDTQYF
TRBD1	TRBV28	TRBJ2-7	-	TGTGCCAGCAGCCCGGAGACAGGGGGCTACGAGCAGTACTTC	CASSPETGGYEQYF
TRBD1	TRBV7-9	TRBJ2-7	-	TGTGCCAGCAGCTTTTTCGACAGGGGGGACTCCTACGAGCAGTACTTC	CASSFFDRGDSYEQYF
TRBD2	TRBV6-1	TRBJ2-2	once	TGTGCCAGCAGGGAAGAGTGGGGAGCGGGAGTCACCGGGGAGCTGTTTTTT	CASREEWGAGVTGELFF
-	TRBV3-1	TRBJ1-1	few	TGTGCCAGCAGCCAAGTGGGAGTGCAGGGTGAAGCTTTCTTT	CASSQVGVQGEAFF
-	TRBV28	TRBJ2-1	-	TGTGCCAGCAGTTTATCAATGGGGGGGTTCGGGACAGCCCAGTTCTTC	CASSLSMGGFGTAQFF
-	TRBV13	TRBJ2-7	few	TGTGCCAGCAGCTTAGGCCGCGGGATAGCCTACGAGCAGTACTTC	CASSLGRGIAYEQYF
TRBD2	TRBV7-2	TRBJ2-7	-	TGTGCCAGCAGCGCCGCGGGGGGGCCAGGAACCTACGAGCAGTACTTC	CASSAAGGPGTYEQYF
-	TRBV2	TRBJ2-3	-	TGTGCCAGCAGTTTGGTGGGAGGCACAGATACGCAGTATTTT	CASSLVGGTDTQYF
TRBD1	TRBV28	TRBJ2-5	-	TGTGCCAGCACTCCGGTACAGGGGGTTGGAGAGACCCAGTACTTC	CASTPVQGVGETQYF
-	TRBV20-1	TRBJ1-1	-	TGCAGTGCCTTTCAGACCACGAACACTGAAGCTTTCTTT	CSAFQTTNTEAFF
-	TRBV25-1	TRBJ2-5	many	TGTGCCAGCAGTGTTGGGACCGAAAAAGAGACCCAGTACTTC	CASSVGTEKETQYF
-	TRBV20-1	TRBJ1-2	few	TGCAGTGCTAGTCAGACAGGCTATGGCTACACCTTC	CSASQTGYGYTF
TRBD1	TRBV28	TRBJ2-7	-	TGTGCCAGCAGCGGCCGGGACAGGGAACACGAGCAGTACTTC	CASSGRDREHEQYF
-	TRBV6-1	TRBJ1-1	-	TGTGCCAGTAAGACCCACAGTAACACTGAAGCTTTCTTT	CASKTHSNTEAFF
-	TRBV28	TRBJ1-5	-	TGTGCCAGCAGCTCACAGGGTTTCCAGCATTTT	CASSSQGFQHF
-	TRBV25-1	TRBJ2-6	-	TGTGCCAGCAGTCGGACAGACTGGGGGGCCAACGTCCTGACTTTC	CASSRTDWGANVLTF
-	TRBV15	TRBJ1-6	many	TGTGCCACCAGCCGCGGAATAGGAGGACCCCTCCACTTT	CATSRGIGGPLHF
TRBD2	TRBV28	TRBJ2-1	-	TGTGCCAGCAGGGGGACTAGCGGATACAATGAGCAGTTCTTC	CASRGTSGYNEQFF
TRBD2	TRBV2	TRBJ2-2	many	TGTGCCAGCAGTGGAGGAATAGCGGGGGACGGGGAGCTGTTTTTT	CASSGGIAGDGELFF
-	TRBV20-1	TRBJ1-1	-	TGCAGTGCTAGACGACACAGGGACATGAACACTGAAGCTTTCTTT	CSARRHRDMNTEAFF
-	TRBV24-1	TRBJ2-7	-	TGTGCCAACAGTTCGCCGCAGGGCTCCTACGAGCAGTACTTC	CANSSPQGSYEQYF
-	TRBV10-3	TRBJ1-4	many	TGTGCCATCTCTTACGGGGTAGAGGAAAAACTGTTTTTT	CAISYGVEEKLFF
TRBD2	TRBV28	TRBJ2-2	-	TGTGCCAGCAGTCTAGCGGGGGGGCCGAGCACCGGGGAGCTGTTTTTT	CASSLAGGPSTGELFF
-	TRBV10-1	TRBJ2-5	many	TGTGCCAGCAGTGAATCGGGGGAGACCCAGTACTTC	CASSESGETQYF
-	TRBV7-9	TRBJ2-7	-	TGTGCCAGCAGCCCGTCCGCAGACAGGATAACCACGGAGCAGTACTTC	CASSPSADRITTEQYF
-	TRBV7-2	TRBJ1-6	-	TGTGCCAGCAGCCTTTACCCGCACGATTCACCCCTCCACTTT	CASSLYPHDSPLHF
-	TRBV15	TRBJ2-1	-	TGTGCCACCAGCCGCGGCTCCGACGGGGAGGTGCAGTTCTTC	CATSRGSDGEVQFF
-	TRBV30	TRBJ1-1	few	TGTGCCTGGAGTTGGCGATGGGTCATGAACACTGAAGCTTTCTTT	CAWSWRWVMNTEAFF
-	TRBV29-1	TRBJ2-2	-	-	CSVEVARGTNFF
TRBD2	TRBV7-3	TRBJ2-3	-	TGTGCCAGCAGCACGGGACTAGCGGGAACAGATACGCAGTATTTT	CASSTGLAGTDTQYF
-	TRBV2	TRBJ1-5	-	TGTGCCAGCAGTGGAATTGACCGGGACCAGCCCCAGCATTTT	CASSGIDRDQPQHF
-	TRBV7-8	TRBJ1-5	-	TGTGCCAGCAGCTTATCGGGAAGGGGGGATCAGCCCCAGCATTTT	CASSLSGRGDQPQHF
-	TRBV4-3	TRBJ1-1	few	TGCGCCAGCAGCCAAGACAGGTGGAACACTGAAGCTTTCTTT	CASSQDRWNTEAFF
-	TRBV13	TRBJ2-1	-	TGTGCCAGCAGCTCGGACACGGAGCGCTCCTACAATGAGCAGTTCTTC	CASSSDTERSYNEQFF
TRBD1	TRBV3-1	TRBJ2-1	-	TGTGCCAGCAGCCCAGGACAGGGGGTGAACAATGAGCAGTTCTTC	CASSPGQGVNNEQFF
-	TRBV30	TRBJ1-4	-	TGTGCCTGGAGTTTAACCTCCAGAAGCGAAAAACTGTTTTTT	CAWSLTSRSEKLFF
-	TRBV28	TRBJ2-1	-	TGTGCCAGCAGTTTACGGGGCTATGAGCAGTTCTTC	CASSLRGYEQFF
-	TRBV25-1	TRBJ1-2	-	TGTGCCACCAGTGATTCACTGACCTATGGCTACACCTTC	CATSDSLTYGYTF
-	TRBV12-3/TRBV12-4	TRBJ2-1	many	TGTGCCAGCAGCCTTAACAATGAGCAGTTCTTC	CASSLNNEQFF
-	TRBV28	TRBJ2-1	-	TGTGCCAGCTTTTTTGGTGGGGAGCAGTTCTTC	CASFFGGEQFF
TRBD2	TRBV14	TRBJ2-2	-	TGTGCCAGCAGCCGGGGACTAGCGGGGAAGCAACGGGAGCTGTTTTTT	CASSRGLAGKQRELFF
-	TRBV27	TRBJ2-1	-	TGTGCCAGCACCCAGGCAGGGTCAAAAAACAATGAGCAGTTCTTC	CASTQAGSKNNEQFF
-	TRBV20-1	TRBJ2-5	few	TGCAGTGCTAGAGATCAGCTAGCGTGGGAGACCCAGTACTTC	CSARDQLAWETQYF
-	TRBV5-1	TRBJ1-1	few	TGCGCCAGCAGCTTGGGCCTTGAGACCACTGAAGCTTTCTTT	CASSLGLETTEAFF
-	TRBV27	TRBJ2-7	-	TGTGCCAGCAGATCGGGAAGATCCTACGAGCAGTACTTC	CASRSGRSYEQYF
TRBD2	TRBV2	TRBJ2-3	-	TGTGCCAGCAGCGGAAACCCGACTAGCGGGAGGGGAGATACGCAGTATTTT	CASSGNPTSGRGDTQYF
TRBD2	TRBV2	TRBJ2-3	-	TGTGCCAGCAGTGACCCTAGCGGGAGAGAAGATACGCAGTATTTT	CASSDPSGREDTQYF
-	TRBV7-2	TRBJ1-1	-	TGTGCCAGCTGGGGGGGCGGCGTGTACACTGAAGCTTTCTTT	CASWGGGVYTEAFF
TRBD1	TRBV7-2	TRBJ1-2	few	TGTGCCAGCAGCGCAAGACAGGGAGGAGGCTACACCTTC	CASSARQGGGYTF